This T cell receptor beta chain emerged from a study of CD8+ T cells in alopecia areata. Whole-study results and caveats: Sharing of TCR sequences between patients (possibly for HLA-related reasons) was less clear than in mice. Sequencing of scalp tissue also captures the resident alphabeta T cells of normal skin.

cDNA reverse transcribed from extracted RNA served as the sequencing template. Assay: immunoSEQ multiplex PCR; the TCRdb copy retains only in-frame clones and omits some. Of about 120,000 clones in the sample, roughly two thirds were seen once. This CDR3 comprises 14 residues. Germline CDR1 and CDR2: SEHNR and FQNEAQ (reference sequence). V shed 5 bases, J shed 6 bases, and the junction held 7 bases outside the gene matches. PBMCs provided sorted CD4+ and CD8+ T cells. This clone was seen only a few times. Its antigen is still unknown. The sequence was obtained from a human donor in good health. The chain links TRBV7-9 to TRBJ2-3, with 8 bases matching TRBD2. Sequenced: CD4+ T cells sorted from blood. The CDR3 is CASSPGLGVDTQYF. The CDR3 bases are TGTGCCAGCAGCCCGGGACTAGGTGTCGATACGCAGTATTTT.